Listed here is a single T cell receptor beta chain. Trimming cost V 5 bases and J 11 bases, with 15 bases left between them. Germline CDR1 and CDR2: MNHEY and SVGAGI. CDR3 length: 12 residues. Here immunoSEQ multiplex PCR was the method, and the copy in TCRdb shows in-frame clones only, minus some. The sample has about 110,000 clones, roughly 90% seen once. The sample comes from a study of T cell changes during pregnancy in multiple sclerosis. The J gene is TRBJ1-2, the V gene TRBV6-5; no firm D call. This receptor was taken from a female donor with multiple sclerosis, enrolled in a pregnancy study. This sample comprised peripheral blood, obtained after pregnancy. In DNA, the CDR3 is TGTGCCAGCAGTGGAGACGAGACGACTTACACCTTC. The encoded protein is CASSGDETTYTF.